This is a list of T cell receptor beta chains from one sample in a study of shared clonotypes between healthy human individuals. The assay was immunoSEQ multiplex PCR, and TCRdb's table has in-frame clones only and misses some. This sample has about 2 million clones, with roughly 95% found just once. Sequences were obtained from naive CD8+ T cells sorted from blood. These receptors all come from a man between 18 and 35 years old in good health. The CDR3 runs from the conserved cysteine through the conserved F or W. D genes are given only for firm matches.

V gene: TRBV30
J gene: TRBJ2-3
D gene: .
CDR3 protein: CAWSLHGADTQYF

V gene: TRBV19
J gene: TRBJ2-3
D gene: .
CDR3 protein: CASSIYGNSPDTDTQYF

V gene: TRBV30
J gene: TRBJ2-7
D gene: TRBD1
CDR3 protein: CASDRDRGSYEQYF

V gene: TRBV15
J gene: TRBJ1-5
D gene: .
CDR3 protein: CATSSGTTSNQPQHF

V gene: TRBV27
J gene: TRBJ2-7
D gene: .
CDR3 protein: CASSPSAGPTLYEQYF

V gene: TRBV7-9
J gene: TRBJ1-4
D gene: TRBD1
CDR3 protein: CASSRGEPDRGYEKLFF

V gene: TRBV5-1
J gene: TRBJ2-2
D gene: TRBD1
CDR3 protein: CASSLGTGVTGELFF

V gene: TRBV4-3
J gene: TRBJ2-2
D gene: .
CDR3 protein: CASSQTGGNTGELFF

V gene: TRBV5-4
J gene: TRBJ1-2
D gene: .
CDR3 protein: CASSLNGGYGYTF

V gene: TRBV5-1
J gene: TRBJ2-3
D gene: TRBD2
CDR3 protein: CASSLEGSGAVGTQYF

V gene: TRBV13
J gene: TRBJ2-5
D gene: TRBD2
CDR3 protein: CASSLAASGGPQETQYF

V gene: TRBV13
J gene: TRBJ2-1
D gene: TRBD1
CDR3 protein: CASSLTGDRGSYNEQFF

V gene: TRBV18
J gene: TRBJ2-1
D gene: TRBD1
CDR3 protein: CASSSGQGMLNEQFF

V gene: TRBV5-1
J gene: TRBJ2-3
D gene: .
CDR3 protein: CASSLAQGTDTQYF

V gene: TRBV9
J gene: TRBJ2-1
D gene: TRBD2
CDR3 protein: CASSSTRGGDEQFF

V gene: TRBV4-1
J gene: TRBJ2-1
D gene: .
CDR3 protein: CASSQGTAEPLYEQFF

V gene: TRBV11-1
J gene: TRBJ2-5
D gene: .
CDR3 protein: CASSKRTVGETQYF

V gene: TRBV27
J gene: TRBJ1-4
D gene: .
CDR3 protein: CASSLVVGTNEKLFF

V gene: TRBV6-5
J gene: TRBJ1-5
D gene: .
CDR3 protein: CASSSHQPQHF

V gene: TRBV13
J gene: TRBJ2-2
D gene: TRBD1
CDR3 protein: CASSGQGASAGELFF

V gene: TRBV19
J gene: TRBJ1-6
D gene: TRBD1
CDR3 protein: CASIPGQGDSPLHF

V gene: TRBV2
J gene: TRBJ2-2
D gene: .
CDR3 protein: CASSENRETGDTGELFF

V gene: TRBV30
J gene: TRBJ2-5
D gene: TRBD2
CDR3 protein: CAWSGLAGGQTQYF

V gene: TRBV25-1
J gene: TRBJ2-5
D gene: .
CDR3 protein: CASTLGGAQYF

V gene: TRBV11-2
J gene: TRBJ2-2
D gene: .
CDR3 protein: CASSLDRSGELFF

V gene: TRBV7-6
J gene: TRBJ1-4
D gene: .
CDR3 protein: CASSLAAQGQGEKLFF

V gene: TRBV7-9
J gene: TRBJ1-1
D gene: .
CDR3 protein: CASSSWRDAFF

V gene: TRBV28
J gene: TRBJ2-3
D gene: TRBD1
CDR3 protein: CASSTGQGTDTQYF

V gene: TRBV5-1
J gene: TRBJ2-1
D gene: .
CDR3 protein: CASSLGAGNEQFF

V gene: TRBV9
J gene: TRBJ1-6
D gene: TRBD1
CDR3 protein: CASSGPGQSSYNSPLHF

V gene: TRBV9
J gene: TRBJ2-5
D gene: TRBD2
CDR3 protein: CASSVGLSSGGGRETQYF

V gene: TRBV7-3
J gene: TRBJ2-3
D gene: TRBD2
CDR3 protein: CASSLIPSGETTDTQYF